This T cell receptor (beta chain) was recovered during a study of blood T cell repertoires in COVID-19. Study summary: The United States, Italy and Spain supplied acute and convalescent COVID-19 samples.

Using immunoSEQ multiplex PCR, the repertoire was profiled, and TCRdb retains in-frame clones only, with some absent. The table lists 200,000 to 250,000 clones, nearly 90% of them singletons. Germline assignment: CDR1 LNHNV and CDR2 YYDKDF (reference sequence). The CDR3 extends over 16 amino acids. The trim removed 3 bases at V and 4 bases at J, leaving 8 bases unmatched. The sequence was obtained from a man between 25 and 39 years old who had been exposed to COVID-19. Sequenced: PBMCs or T cells enriched from blood (not recorded which). The rearrangement links TRBV15 to TRBJ1-5; 8 bases fit TRBD1. The CDR3 loop reads CATSSVFRTGNQPQHF. CDR3 in DNA: TGTGCCACCAGCAGTGTATTTAGGACAGGGAATCAGCCCCAGCATTTT.